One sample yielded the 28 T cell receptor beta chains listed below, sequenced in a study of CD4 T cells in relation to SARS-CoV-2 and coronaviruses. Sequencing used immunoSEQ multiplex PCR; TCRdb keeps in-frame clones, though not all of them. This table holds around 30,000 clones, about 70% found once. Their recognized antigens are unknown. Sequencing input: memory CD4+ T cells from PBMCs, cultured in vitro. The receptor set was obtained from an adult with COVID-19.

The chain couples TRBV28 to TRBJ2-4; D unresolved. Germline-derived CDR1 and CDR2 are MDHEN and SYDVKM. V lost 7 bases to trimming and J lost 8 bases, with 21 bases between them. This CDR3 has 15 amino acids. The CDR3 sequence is CASKTPGPRADIQYF. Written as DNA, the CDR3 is TGTGCCAGCAAGACTCCGGGCCCCCGGGCCGACATTCAGTACTTC.

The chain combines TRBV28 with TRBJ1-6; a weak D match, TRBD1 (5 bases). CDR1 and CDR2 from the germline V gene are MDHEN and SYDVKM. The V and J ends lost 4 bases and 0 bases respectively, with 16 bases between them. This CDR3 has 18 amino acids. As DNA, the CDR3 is TGTGCCAGCAGTTCCGACAGAGGGGCTAGCTCCTATAATTCACCCCTCCACTTT. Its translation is CASSSDRGASSYNSPLHF. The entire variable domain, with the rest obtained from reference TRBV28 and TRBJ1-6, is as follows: DVKVTQSSRYLVKRTGEKVFLECVQDMDHENMFWYRQDPGLGLRLIYFSYDVKMKEKGDIPEGYSVSREKKERFSLILESASTNQTSMYLCASSSDRGASSYNSPLHFGNGTRLTVT.

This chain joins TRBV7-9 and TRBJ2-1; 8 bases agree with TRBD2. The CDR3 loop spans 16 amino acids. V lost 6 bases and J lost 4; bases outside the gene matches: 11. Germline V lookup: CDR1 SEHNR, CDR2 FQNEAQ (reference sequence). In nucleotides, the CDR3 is TGTGCCAGCAGAAAGACCGGGACTAGTGTTTACAATGAGCAGTTCTTC. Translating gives CASRKTGTSVYNEQFF.

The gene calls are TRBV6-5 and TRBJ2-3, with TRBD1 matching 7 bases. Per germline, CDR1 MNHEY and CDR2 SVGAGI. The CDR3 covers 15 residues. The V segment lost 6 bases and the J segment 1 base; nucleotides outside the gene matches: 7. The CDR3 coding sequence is TGTGCCAGCAGCCCGACAGGGTTCGGCACAGATACGCAGTATTTT. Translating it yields CASSPTGFGTDTQYF.

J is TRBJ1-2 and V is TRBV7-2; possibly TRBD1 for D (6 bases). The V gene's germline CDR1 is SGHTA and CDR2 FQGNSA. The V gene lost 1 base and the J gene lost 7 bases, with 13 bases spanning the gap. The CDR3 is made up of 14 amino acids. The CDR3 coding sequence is TGTGCCAGCAGCTTAGACGGGGGCTCGGGTGGCTACACCTTC. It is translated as CASSLDGGSGGYTF. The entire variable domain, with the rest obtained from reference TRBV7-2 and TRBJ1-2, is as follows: GAGVSQSPSNKVTEKGKDVELRCDPISGHTALYWYRQSLGQGLEFLIYFQGNSAPDKSGLPSDRFSAERTGGSVSTLTIQRTQQEDSAVYLCASSLDGGSGGYTFGSGTRLTVV.

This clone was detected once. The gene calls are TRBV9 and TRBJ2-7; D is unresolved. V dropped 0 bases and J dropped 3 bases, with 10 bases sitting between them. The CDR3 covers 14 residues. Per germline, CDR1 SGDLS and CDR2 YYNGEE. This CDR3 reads CASSVAAASYEQYF. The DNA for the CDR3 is TGTGCCAGCAGCGTAGCTGCAGCAAGCTACGAGCAGTACTTC. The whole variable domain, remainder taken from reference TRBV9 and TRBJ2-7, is DSGVTQTPKHLITATGQRVTLRCSPRSGDLSVYWYQQSLDQGLQFLIQYYNGEERAKGNILERFSAQQFPDLHSELNLSSLELGDSALYFCASSVAAASYEQYFGPGTRLTVT.

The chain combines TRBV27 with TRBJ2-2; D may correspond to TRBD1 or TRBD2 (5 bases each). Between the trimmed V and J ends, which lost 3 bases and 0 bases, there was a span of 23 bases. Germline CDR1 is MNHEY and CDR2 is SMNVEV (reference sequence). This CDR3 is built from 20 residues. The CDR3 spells CASSFEMDSLKGTNTGELFF. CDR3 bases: TGTGCCAGCAGTTTTGAGATGGACTCCTTAAAGGGGACGAACACCGGGGAGCTGTTTTTT.

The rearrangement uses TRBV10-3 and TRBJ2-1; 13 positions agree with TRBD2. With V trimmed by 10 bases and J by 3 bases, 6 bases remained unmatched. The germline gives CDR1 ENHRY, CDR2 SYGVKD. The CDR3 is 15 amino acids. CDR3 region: CATGLAGVYYNEQFF. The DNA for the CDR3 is TGTGCCACCGGACTAGCGGGAGTCTACTACAATGAGCAGTTCTTC.

CDR3 sequence reads: CASKNTEAFF. The CDR3 coding sequence is TGTGCCAGCAAGAACACTGAAGCTTTCTTT. The chain joins TRBV7-9 to TRBJ1-1, with D uncertain. V gave up 7 bases and J gave up 1 base, with 1 base separating them. The CDR3 contains 10 residues. Looked up from germline, CDR1 is SEHNR and CDR2 is FQNEAQ (reference sequence).

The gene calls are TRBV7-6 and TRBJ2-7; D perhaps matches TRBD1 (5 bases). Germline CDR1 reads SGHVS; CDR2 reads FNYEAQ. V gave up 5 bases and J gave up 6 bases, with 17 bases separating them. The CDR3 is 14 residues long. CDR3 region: CASSLTLDKPEQYF. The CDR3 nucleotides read TGTGCCAGCAGCCTGACGCTGGACAAACCCGAGCAGTACTTC.

Written as DNA, the CDR3 is TGTGCCAGCAGTGGGGACTCGGGAGTAGCGCAGTATTTT. Protein sequence: CASSGDSGVAQYF. J is TRBJ2-3 and V is TRBV25-1; D perhaps matches TRBD2 (6 bases). Trimming removed 4 bases from V and 10 bases from J, with 15 bases in between. This CDR3 comprises 13 residues. From germline, CDR1 is MGHDK and CDR2 SYGVNS.

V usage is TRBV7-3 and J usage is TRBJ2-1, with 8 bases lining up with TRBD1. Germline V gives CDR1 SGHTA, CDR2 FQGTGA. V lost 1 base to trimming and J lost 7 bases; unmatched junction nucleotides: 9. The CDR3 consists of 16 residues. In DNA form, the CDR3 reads TGTGCCAGCAGCTTAAATACGGACAGGGATAAAAATGAGCAGTTCTTC. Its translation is CASSLNTDRDKNEQFF. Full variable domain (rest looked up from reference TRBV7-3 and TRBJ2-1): GAGVSQTPSNKVTEKGKYVELRCDPISGHTALYWYRQSLGQGPEFLIYFQGTGAADDSGLPNDRFFAVRPEGSVSTLKIQRTERGDSAVYLCASSLNTDRDKNEQFFGPGTRLTVL.

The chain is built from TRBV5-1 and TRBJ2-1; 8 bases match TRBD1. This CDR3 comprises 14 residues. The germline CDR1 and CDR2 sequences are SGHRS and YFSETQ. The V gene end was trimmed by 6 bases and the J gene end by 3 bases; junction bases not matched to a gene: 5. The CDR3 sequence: CASMRTGGYNEQFF. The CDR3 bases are TGCGCCAGCATGCGCACAGGGGGCTACAATGAGCAGTTCTTC.

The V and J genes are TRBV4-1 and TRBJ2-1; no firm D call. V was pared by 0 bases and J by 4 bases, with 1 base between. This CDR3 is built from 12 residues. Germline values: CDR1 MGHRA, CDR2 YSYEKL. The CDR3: CASSQEYNEQFF. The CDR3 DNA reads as TGCGCCAGCAGCCAAGAGTACAATGAGCAGTTCTTC.

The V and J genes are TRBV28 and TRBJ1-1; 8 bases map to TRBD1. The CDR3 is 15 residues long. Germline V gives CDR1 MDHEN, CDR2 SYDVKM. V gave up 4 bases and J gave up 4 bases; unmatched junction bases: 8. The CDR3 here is CASSSRGRGFTEAFF. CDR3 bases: TGTGCCAGCAGTTCCAGGGGGCGAGGGTTCACTGAAGCTTTCTTT.

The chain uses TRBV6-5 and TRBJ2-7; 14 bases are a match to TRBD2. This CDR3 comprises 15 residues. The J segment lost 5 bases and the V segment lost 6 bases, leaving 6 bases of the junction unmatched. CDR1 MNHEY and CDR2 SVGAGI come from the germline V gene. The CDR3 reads CASSGTSGSGHEQYF. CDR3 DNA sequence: TGTGCCAGCAGCGGGACTAGCGGGAGTGGCCACGAGCAGTACTTC.

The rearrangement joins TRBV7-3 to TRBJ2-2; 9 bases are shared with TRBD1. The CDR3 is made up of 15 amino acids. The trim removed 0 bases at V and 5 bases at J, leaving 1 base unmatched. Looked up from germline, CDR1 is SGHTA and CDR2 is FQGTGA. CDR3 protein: CASSLTGQGTGELFF. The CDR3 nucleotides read TGTGCCAGCAGCTTAACGGGACAGGGAACCGGGGAGCTGTTTTTT.

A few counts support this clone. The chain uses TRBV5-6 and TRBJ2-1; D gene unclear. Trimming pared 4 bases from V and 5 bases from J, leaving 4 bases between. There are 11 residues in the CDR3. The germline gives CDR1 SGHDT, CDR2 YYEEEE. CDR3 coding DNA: TGTGCCAGCAGCCTTCACAATGAGCAGTTCTTC. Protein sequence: CASSLHNEQFF.

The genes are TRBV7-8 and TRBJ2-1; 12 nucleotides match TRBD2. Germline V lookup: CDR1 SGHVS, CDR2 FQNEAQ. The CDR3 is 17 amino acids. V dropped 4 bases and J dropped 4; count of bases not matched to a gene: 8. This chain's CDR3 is CASSSETGTSGYNEQFF. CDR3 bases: TGTGCCAGCAGCTCAGAGACCGGGACTAGCGGGTACAATGAGCAGTTCTTC.

The CDR3 nucleotides read TGTGCCTGGAGTCAGGGGCTTGCAACTAATGAAAAACTGTTTTTT. It encodes CAWSQGLATNEKLFF. The rearrangement joins TRBV30 to TRBJ1-4, with D maybe TRBD1 (6 bases). The CDR3 is made up of 15 amino acids. Germline CDR1 and CDR2: GTSNPN and SVGIG (reference sequence). With 2 bases removed from V and 0 bases from J, the gap between germline ends came to 10 bases.

For the CDR3, the DNA is TGTGCCAGTGGACAGGGGGCGTACACTGAAGCTTTCTTT. As protein: CASGQGAYTEAFF. V usage is TRBV19 and J usage is TRBJ1-1, with 11 bases that match TRBD1. CDR1 is LNHDA and CDR2 is SQIVND in the germline V gene (reference sequence). The junction had 2 bases not matched to a gene; V was cut back by 8 bases and J by 3 bases. The CDR3 covers 13 residues.

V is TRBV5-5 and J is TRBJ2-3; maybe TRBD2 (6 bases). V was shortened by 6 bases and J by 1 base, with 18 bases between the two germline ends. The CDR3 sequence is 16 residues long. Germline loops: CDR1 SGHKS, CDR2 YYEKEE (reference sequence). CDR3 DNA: TGTGCCAGCATCATGGAGGGCGGAAGCCGCACAGATACGCAGTATTTT. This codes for CASIMEGGSRTDTQYF. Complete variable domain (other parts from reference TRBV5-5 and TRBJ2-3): DAGVTQSPTHLIKTRGQQVTLRCSPISGHKSVSWYQQVLGQGPQFIFQYYEKEERGRGNFPDRFSARQFPNYSSELNVNALLLGDSALYLCASIMEGGSRTDTQYFGPGTRLTVL.

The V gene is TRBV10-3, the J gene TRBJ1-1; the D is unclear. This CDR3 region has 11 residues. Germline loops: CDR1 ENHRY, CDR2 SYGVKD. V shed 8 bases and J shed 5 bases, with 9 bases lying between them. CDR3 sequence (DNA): TGTGCCATCCGCCGGGAAACTGAAGCTTTCTTT. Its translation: CAIRRETEAFF.

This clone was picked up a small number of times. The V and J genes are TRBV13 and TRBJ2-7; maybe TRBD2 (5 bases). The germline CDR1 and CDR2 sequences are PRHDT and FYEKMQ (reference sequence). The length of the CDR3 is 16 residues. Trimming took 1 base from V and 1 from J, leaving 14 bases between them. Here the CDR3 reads CASSLDLRSGSYEQYF. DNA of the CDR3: TGTGCCAGCAGCTTAGATTTACGGAGCGGATCCTACGAGCAGTACTTC. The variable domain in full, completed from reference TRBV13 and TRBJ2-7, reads AAGVIQSPRHLIKEKRETATLKCYPIPRHDTVYWYQQGPGQDPQFLISFYEKMQSDKGSIPDRFSAQQFSDYHSELNMSSLELGDSALYFCASSLDLRSGSYEQYFGPGTRLTVT.

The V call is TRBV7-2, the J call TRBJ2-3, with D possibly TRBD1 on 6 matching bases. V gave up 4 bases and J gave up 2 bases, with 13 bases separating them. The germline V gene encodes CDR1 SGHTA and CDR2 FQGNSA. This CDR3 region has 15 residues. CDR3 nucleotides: TGTGCCAGCAGCTCCTGGGACACTTCCACAGATACGCAGTATTTT. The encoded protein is CASSSWDTSTDTQYF.

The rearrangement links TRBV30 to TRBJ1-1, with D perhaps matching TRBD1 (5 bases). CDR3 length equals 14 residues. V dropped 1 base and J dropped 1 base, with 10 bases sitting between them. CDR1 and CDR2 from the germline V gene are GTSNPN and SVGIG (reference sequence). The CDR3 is CAWSGDVGNTEAFF. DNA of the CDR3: TGTGCCTGGAGTGGGGACGTCGGGAACACTGAAGCTTTCTTT. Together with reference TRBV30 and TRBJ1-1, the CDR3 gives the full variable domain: SQTIHQWPATLVQPVGSPLSLECTVEGTSNPNLYWYRQAAGRGLQLLFYSVGIGQISSEVPQNLSASRPQDRQFILSSKKLLLSDSGFYLCAWSGDVGNTEAFFGQGTRLTVV.

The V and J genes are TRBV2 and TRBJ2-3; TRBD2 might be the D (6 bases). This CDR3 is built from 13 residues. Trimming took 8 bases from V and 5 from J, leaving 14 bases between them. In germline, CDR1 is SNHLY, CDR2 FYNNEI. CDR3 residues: CASGRDLLDTQYF. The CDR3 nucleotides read TGTGCCAGCGGACGGGACTTATTAGATACGCAGTATTTT.

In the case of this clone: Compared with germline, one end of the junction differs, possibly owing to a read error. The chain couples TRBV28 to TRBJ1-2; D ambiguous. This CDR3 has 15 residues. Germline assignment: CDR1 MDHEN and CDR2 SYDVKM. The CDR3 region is CASSLSNYGSDGYTF. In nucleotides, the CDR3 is TGTGCCAGCAGCTTATCCAATTACGGTTCGGATGGCTACACCTTC.